This record concerns one TCR beta chain sequence. The table came from immunoSEQ multiplex PCR; TCRdb's copy has only in-frame clones and leaves some out. The sample gives 200,000 to 250,000 clones, 85% of which show up once; approximately 18% is in the top ten. The sample belongs to a study of blood T cell repertoires in COVID-19. Overall study: Spain, Italy and the United States supplied samples that represented acute and convalescent COVID-19. The analysed material was cDNA or gDNA that came from T cells, B-cell-depleted T cells, or PBMCs.

V shed 1 base and J 6 bases; nucleotides not matched to a gene: 6. CDR1 is SGHAT and CDR2 is FQNNGV in the germline V gene. CDR3 length: 16 residues. Enrolled through a virtual design, the participants were between roughly 18 and 100 years of age and came from under 25 US areas. The sequenced sample was PBMCs or T cells enriched from blood (not recorded which). The receptor comes from a man aged 35 to 55 who had recovered from COVID-19. The chain uses TRBV11-2 and TRBJ2-1; 10 bases are a match to TRBD2. The CDR3 region is CASSLVGLAGANEQFF. CDR3 DNA: TGTGCCAGCAGCTTAGTAGGGCTAGCGGGAGCCAATGAGCAGTTCTTC.